This T cell receptor beta chain was sequenced in a study of cytomegalovirus exposure and HLA in healthy donors. Study-level results: Being productive about 87% or about 30% of the time was typical of most TCR beta V segments in an earlier analysis.

The donors were healthy bone marrow donors. V was clipped by 0 bases and J by 2 bases; unmatched bases: 8. Looked up from germline, CDR1 is SGHRS and CDR2 is YFSETQ. This CDR3 is built from 18 residues. PCR used 60 Vbeta primers and 13 Jbeta primers. Using immunoSEQ multiplex PCR, the repertoire was profiled, and TCRdb retains in-frame clones only, with some absent. The sample carries about 110,000 clones, around 70% recorded once. Comments on this clone: Its antigen is unknown.

Sequencing was performed on PBMCs. This chain joins TRBV5-1 and TRBJ2-6, with 7 bases identical to TRBD2. This receptor was identified in a man aged 35 to 55 in good health and CMV-seropositive. Here the CDR3 DNA reads TGCGCCAGCAGCTTGGATGTGTTGGGAGGGGCTGGGGCCAACGTCCTGACTTTC. As protein: CASSLDVLGGAGANVLTF.